Listed below are T cell receptor beta chains from one sample, sequenced in a study of stem cell transplantation in POMP-related autoinflammatory disease. Libraries were prepared by immunoSEQ multiplex PCR; TCRdb keeps only in-frame clonotypes and omits some of them. The sample lists approximately 30,000 clones; around 88% were seen once. Material: CD4+ T cells from PBMCs, obtained before stem cell transplantation. These receptors originate from a human donor with POMP-related autoinflammation and immune dysregulation (PRAID). The conserved cysteine and the conserved F or W are not part of the CDR3 here. The order of the fields is V gene, J gene, CDR3 protein.

>TRBV7-9|TRBJ2-2
ASSQGQGHTGELF
>TRBV30|TRBJ2-7
AWSVSTSYEQY
>TRBV7-9|TRBJ1-1
ASSLSVNTEAF
>TRBV4-1|TRBJ2-5
ASSQDPGAGETQY
>TRBV23-1|TRBJ2-7
ASSQGQGEEQY
>TRBV5-1|TRBJ1-2
ASSFVEDYGYT
>TRBV7-3|TRBJ2-1
ASRPTSGVNEQF
>TRBV7-9|TRBJ1-1
ASSLGVMVTEAF
>TRBV27|TRBJ2-1
ASSPLGEGRSLYEQF
>TRBV27|TRBJ1-5
ASSPGDRPNQPQH
>TRBV7-9|TRBJ2-7
ASSLNREASYEQY
>TRBV28|TRBJ1-5
ASRGSNQPQH
>TRBV12-5|TRBJ2-5
ASGSWHGGLLATQY
>TRBV2|TRBJ2-7
ASKGGDRTFYEQY
>TRBV27|TRBJ1-1
ASSLSGGSTEAF
>TRBV7-2|TRBJ2-5
ASSLRQIETQY